Sequencing of this TCR beta chain was carried out in a study of identical twins' blood T cells. Study-level findings and limits: Shared environment remains a possible cause of twin similarity. Out-of-frame TCRbeta clonotypes reportedly had markedly more similar V usage in twins than unrelated donors. Top TCRbeta clonotypes were shared more with twin than unrelated donors.

In the source study's methods: Each donor had about 100,000 to nearly 550,000 clonotypes. TCRdb re-derived calls from the 5' RACE reads in MiXCR, one entry per CDR3 protein. The V and J calls and clone size come from TCRdb's table, not from the authors' own analysis. Of fewer than 450,000 distinct CDR3 sequences listed, 25% to 35% were seen once; the top ten hold about 6%. With respect to this clonotype: Its specificity is not known.

V lost 5 bases, J lost 0 bases, and 8 bases lay in between. The CDR3 consists of 14 residues. CDR1 is SGHTA and CDR2 is FQGTGA in the germline V gene. This chain connects TRBV7-3 to TRBJ1-3; tentative D call: TRBD1 (5 bases). The sample consisted of PBMCs. This TCR came from a woman aged 18-50 years in good health. The CDR3 coding sequence is TGTGCCAGCAGCCCACAGGACTCTGGAAACACCATATATTTT. Translation: CASSPQDSGNTIYF. Together with reference TRBV7-3 and TRBJ1-3, the CDR3 gives the full variable domain: GAGVSQTPSNKVTEKGKYVELRCDPISGHTALYWYRQSLGQGPEFLIYFQGTGAADDSGLPNDRFFAVRPEGSVSTLKIQRTERGDSAVYLCASSPQDSGNTIYFGEGSWLTVV.